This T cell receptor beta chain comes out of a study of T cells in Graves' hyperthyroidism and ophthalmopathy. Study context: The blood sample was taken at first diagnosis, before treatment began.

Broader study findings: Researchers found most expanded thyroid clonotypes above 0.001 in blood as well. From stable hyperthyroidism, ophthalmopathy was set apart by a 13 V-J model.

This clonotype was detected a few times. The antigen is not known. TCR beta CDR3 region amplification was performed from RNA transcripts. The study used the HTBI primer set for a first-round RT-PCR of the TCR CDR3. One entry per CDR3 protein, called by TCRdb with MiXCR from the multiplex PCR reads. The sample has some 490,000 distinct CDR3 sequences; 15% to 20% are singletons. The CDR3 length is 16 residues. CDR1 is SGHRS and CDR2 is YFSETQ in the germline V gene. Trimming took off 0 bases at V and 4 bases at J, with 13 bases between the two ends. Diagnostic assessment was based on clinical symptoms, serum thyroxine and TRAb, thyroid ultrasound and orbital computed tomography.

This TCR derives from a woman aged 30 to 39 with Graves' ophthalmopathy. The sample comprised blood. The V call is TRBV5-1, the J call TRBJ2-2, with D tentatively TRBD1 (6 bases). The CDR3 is CASSLDPQGSTGELFF. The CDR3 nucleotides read TGCGCCAGCAGCTTGGATCCCCAGGGGAGCACCGGGGAGCTGTTTTTT.